This TCR beta chain appears in the sequencing data of a study of shared clonotypes between healthy human individuals. Remarks on this clone: Its antigen is still unknown. With only one base between it and a far larger clone, this is likely a read error.

CDR3 length: 18 residues. The germline V gene encodes CDR1 SGHVS and CDR2 FQNEAQ. Whole-study findings and limits: Generally, estimated richness proved larger in naive subsets than it did in memory subsets.

Sequenced by immunoSEQ multiplex PCR; TCRdb stores in-frame clones only, minus some. The sample includes over a million clones, approximately 76% of them seen just once. This receptor was obtained from a man aged 18 to 29 in good health. Sequencing was done on a sample of memory CD4+ T cells sorted from blood. Subset specified: CD45RA-negative fraction. V is TRBV7-8 and J is TRBJ2-7; 14 positions match TRBD2. CDR3 in amino acids: CASSLAAGTSGRGVEQCF. The CDR3 DNA is TGTGCCAGCAGCTTAGCGGCCGGGACTAGCGGGAGAGGGGTTGAGCAGTGCTTC.